One and the same sample provided the 25 T cell receptor beta chains below, sequenced in a study of OX40 agonist ivuxolimab in advanced cancers. Assay: immunoSEQ multiplex PCR; the TCRdb copy retains only in-frame clones and omits some. This sample has tens of thousands of clones, with about 85% found just once. Here the sequenced sample was CD4+ or CD8+ T cells sorted from blood, taken in a trial of the OX40 agonist ivuxolimab. The receptors derive from an adult with an advanced solid tumor such as melanoma, head and neck, liver or kidney cancer.

In DNA, the CDR3 is TGTGCCAGTAGTACCCCGGGACAGCGCTCCTACGAGCAGTACTTC. It is translated as CASSTPGQRSYEQYF. The chain employs TRBV19 and TRBJ2-7; TRBD1 agrees at 7 bases. Germline V gene lookup returns CDR1 LNHDA and CDR2 SQIVND (reference sequence). CDR3 length equals 15 residues. The J segment lost 0 bases and the V segment lost 4 bases, leaving 6 bases of the junction unmatched.

V gene TRBV5-8 combines with J gene TRBJ2-3, with TRBD2 as a possible D gene (6 bases). V was trimmed by 2 bases and J by 3 bases, leaving 7 bases between them. The CDR3 is 13 amino acids. Germline V gene sequence: CDR1 SGHTS, CDR2 YDEGEE. The CDR3 nucleotides read TGTGCCAGCAGCTTTGGGAGGACAGATACGCAGTATTTT. Its protein product is CASSFGRTDTQYF. Supplemented by reference TRBV5-8 and TRBJ2-3, the full variable domain reads EAGVTQSPTHLIKTRGQQATLRCSPISGHTSVYWYQQALGLGLQFLLWYDEGEERNRGNFPPRFSGRQFPNYSSELNVNALELEDSALYLCASSFGRTDTQYFGPGTRLTVL.

This clone was recorded only once. The chain couples TRBV6-5 to TRBJ1-2, with TRBD1 matching over 8 bases. From germline, CDR1 is MNHEY and CDR2 SVGAGI. The CDR3 runs 14 residues. J gave up 2 bases and V 4 bases, and 3 bases lay outside the gene matches. The CDR3 is CASSSGQENYGYTF. For the CDR3, the DNA is TGTGCCAGCAGTTCGGGACAGGAGAACTATGGCTACACCTTC.

The rearrangement links TRBV19 to TRBJ2-7; D perhaps matches TRBD2 (6 bases). The CDR3 runs 13 residues. CDR1 and CDR2 (germline): LNHDA, SQIVND (reference sequence). V was clipped by 6 bases and J by 5 bases, with 14 bases between them. The CDR3 here is CASSRGVADEQYF. The CDR3 DNA reads as TGTGCCAGTAGCCGCGGGGTTGCGGACGAGCAGTACTTC.

J is TRBJ1-3 and V is TRBV9; D may be TRBD1 (6 bases). Germline V gives CDR1 SGDLS, CDR2 YYNGEE. With 0 bases removed from V and 0 bases from J, the gap between germline ends came to 16 bases. The length of the CDR3 is 18 residues. In DNA form, the CDR3 reads TGTGCCAGCAGCGTAGCGGGGGGGCTCATCTCCTCTGGAAACACCATATATTTT. Its protein product is CASSVAGGLISSGNTIYF.

The chain joins TRBV5-1 to TRBJ1-1; 9 bases match TRBD1. The V gene's germline CDR1 is SGHRS and CDR2 YFSETQ. J lost 3 bases, V lost 4 bases, and 13 bases had no gene match. CDR3 length equals 17 residues. The CDR3 nucleotides are TGCGCCAGCAGCCTGGGGACAGGGAGAATGGGGGACACTGAAGCTTTCTTT. Residues: CASSLGTGRMGDTEAFF.

The V and J genes are TRBV6-4 and TRBJ1-6; 7 bases are a match to TRBD1. Trimming at V came to 2 bases and at J to 9 bases, leaving 4 bases not matched to a gene. Germline V gives CDR1 MRHNA, CDR2 SNTAGT. CDR3 size: 14 residues. Written as DNA, the CDR3 is TGTGCCAGCAGTGACGTGACAGGGTCTTCACCCCTCCACTTT. Its translation is CASSDVTGSSPLHF.

The V and J genes are TRBV5-1 and TRBJ2-5; D is possibly TRBD2 (5 bases). Germline V gene lookup returns CDR1 SGHRS and CDR2 YFSETQ. CDR3 length: 11 amino acids. The ends were cut back, 3 bases at V and 7 bases at J, with 7 bases in the middle. The CDR3 DNA reads TGCGCCAGCAGCTCTCTAGCGACCCAGTACTTC. Its translation is CASSSLATQYF.

V and J are TRBV19 and TRBJ1-1; 7 nucleotides agree with TRBD1. Germline V gene sequence: CDR1 LNHDA, CDR2 SQIVND (reference sequence). The V and J ends lost 3 bases and 5 bases, in that order; junction bases with no gene match: 9. The CDR3 is 15 residues long. The CDR3 is CASSIKTGRGTEAFF. The CDR3 DNA follows: TGTGCCAGTAGTATTAAGACAGGGAGAGGAACTGAAGCTTTCTTT.

This chain uses TRBV13 with TRBJ1-1, with no clear D. This CDR3 region has 16 residues. CDR1 and CDR2 (germline): PRHDT, FYEKMQ (reference sequence). The ends were cut back, 3 bases at V and 1 base at J, with 15 bases in the middle. CDR3 sequence (DNA): TGTGCCAGCAGCTTCCGGACCCCTGTAGGGAACACTGAAGCTTTCTTT. Translated, it gives CASSFRTPVGNTEAFF.

The chain has TRBV6-1 and TRBJ2-3; D remains unclear. This CDR3 is built from 13 residues. Trimming stripped 1 base from V and 5 bases from J, with 7 bases between. Germline CDR1 is MNHNS and CDR2 is SASEGT. The CDR3 loop is CASSEVGEDTQYF. The CDR3 DNA is TGTGCCAGCAGTGAAGTTGGAGAAGATACGCAGTATTTT.

The chain recombines TRBV7-3 with TRBJ1-5; TRBD1 matches 7 bases. Germline V gene sequence: CDR1 SGHTA, CDR2 FQGTGA. The CDR3 has 15 amino acids. J lost 2 bases, V lost 9 bases, and 10 bases had no gene match. In DNA form, the CDR3 reads TGTGCCAGGAAACACAGGGGTGAGGGCAATCAGCCCCAGCATTTT. Amino acid sequence: CARKHRGEGNQPQHF.

This chain connects TRBV19 to TRBJ1-2, with D maybe TRBD1 (5 bases). The V gene lost 3 bases and the J gene lost 5 bases, with 19 bases spanning the gap. The CDR3 is made up of 16 amino acids. Looked up from germline, CDR1 is LNHDA and CDR2 is SQIVND (reference sequence). CDR3 protein: CASSIRRGGGGYGYTF. In DNA, the CDR3 is TGTGCCAGTAGTATCCGCCGTGGGGGAGGCGGATATGGCTACACCTTC.

V gene TRBV7-5 combines with J gene TRBJ2-3. TRBV7-5 corresponds to a pseudogene. The CDR3 is 16 amino acids. DNA for the CDR3: TGTGCCAGAAGCTTGGGGGAGGGGGCGCCGACAGATACGCAGTATTTT. It yields the protein CARSLGEGAPTDTQYF.

The rearrangement joins TRBV6-5 to TRBJ1-2; D is ambiguous. CDR3 size: 14 residues. V was clipped by 0 bases and J by 6 bases, with 11 bases between them. Germline V gene sequence: CDR1 MNHEY, CDR2 SVGAGI. The CDR3 here is CASSYSDKSNGYTF. The CDR3, as DNA: TGTGCCAGCAGTTACTCCGACAAAAGCAATGGCTACACCTTC.

The V and J genes are TRBV2 and TRBJ2-1; 12 nucleotides line up with TRBD2. CDR1 and CDR2 (germline): SNHLY, FYNNEI. This CDR3 has 13 amino acids. Losses at the gene ends were 8 bases for V and 10 bases for J; bases not matched to a gene: 6. The CDR3 protein is CASGLAGPREQFF. The CDR3 nucleotides read TGTGCCAGCGGACTAGCGGGGCCTCGCGAGCAGTTCTTC.

The table lists this clone with a count of one. The rearrangement links TRBV7-8 to TRBJ2-3; TRBD2 aligns across 9 bases. The germline gives CDR1 SGHVS, CDR2 FQNEAQ. After removal of 1 base from V and 5 bases from J, the junction contained 4 bases not matched to a gene. This CDR3 is 15 amino acids long. In DNA, the CDR3 is TGTGCCAGCAGCTTAGGGATAGCGGGGGAAGATACGCAGTATTTT. Its protein is CASSLGIAGEDTQYF.

A few counts support this clone. CDR3: CASSPEGTEAFF. The CDR3 region has the DNA TGTGCCAGCAGCCCCGAAGGTACTGAAGCTTTCTTT. This sequence joins TRBV4-2 and TRBJ1-1; no clear D. The CDR3 covers 12 residues. V was shortened by 4 bases and J by 5 bases, with 8 bases between the two germline ends. Germline V gives CDR1 LGHNA, CDR2 YNFKEQ.

The chain recombines TRBV11-2 with TRBJ2-2; perhaps TRBD2 as D (6 bases). The ends were cut back, 5 bases at V and 3 bases at J, with 16 bases in the middle. The CDR3 loop spans 16 amino acids. Germline V gene sequence: CDR1 SGHAT, CDR2 FQNNGV. The CDR3 nucleotides read TGTGCCAGCAGCCCGGTTTGGGGGGTCCACACCGGGGAGCTGTTTTTT. It is translated as CASSPVWGVHTGELFF.

CDR3 DNA sequence: TGTGCCTGGATTCGGGACAGGGGGTCGTCACCCCTCCACTTT. Translated, it gives CAWIRDRGSSPLHF. The chain couples TRBV30 to TRBJ1-6, with 11 bases identical to TRBD1. Germline V lookup: CDR1 GTSNPN, CDR2 SVGIG (reference sequence). The CDR3 is 14 amino acids. With V trimmed by 4 bases and J by 10 bases, 6 bases remained unmatched.

The chain uses TRBV7-8 and TRBJ2-7; no clear D gene. V lost 0 bases and J 7 bases, leaving 19 bases between the germline ends. This CDR3 spans 16 amino acids. Germline-derived CDR1 and CDR2 are SGHVS and FQNEAQ. The CDR3, as DNA: TGTGCCAGCAGCTTAGCGCGGCGGACCCCCCCTGAGGAGCAGTACTTC. This encodes CASSLARRTPPEEQYF.

The chain links TRBV4-2 to TRBJ2-2; D is possibly TRBD1 or TRBD2 (7 bases each). Trimming removed 5 bases from V and 2 bases from J, with 12 bases in between. CDR3 length equals 15 residues. Per the germline V gene, CDR1 is LGHNA and CDR2 is YNFKEQ. The CDR3 DNA is TGTGCCAGCAGCGAGCGGGACAGCAACACCGGGGAGCTGTTTTTT. Amino acid sequence: CASSERDSNTGELFF.

This sequence joins TRBV15 and TRBJ2-4; 8 positions match TRBD1. Looked up from germline, CDR1 is LNHNV and CDR2 is YYDKDF (reference sequence). V trimming: 4 bases; J trimming: 6 bases; junction bases outside the gene matches: 8. This CDR3 comprises 15 residues. DNA for the CDR3: TGTGCCACCAGCACCACAGGGGGTTGGGGAAACATTCAGTACTTC. Translated, it gives CATSTTGGWGNIQYF.

The chain carries TRBV5-8 and TRBJ2-7; 7 bases are a match to TRBD1. Germline values: CDR1 SGHTS, CDR2 YDEGEE. The ends lost 3 bases at V and 4 bases at J; junction bases unmatched: 13. There are 16 residues in the CDR3. As DNA, the CDR3 is TGTGCCAGCAGCTCAGGATGGGAGACAGGGATTTACGAGCAGTACTTC. Translation gives CASSSGWETGIYEQYF.

The V call is TRBV18, the J call TRBJ1-4; D ambiguous. Trimming took off 4 bases at V and 7 bases at J, with 10 bases between the two ends. Looked up from germline, CDR1 is KGHSH and CDR2 is LQKENI. The CDR3 spans 13 residues. The CDR3 DNA sequence: TGTGCCAGCTCACTGGGCAGATCTGAAAAACTGTTTTTT. Translated: CASSLGRSEKLFF.